These T cell receptor beta chains were read from a single sample in a study of identical twins. From the 5' RACE reads, TCRdb called clonotypes with MiXCR, one entry per CDR3 protein. The table lists about 490,000 distinct CDR3 sequences, about 16% of them singletons, with roughly 0.42% in the top ten. The same data also went into a second study, on yellow fever vaccine responses in identical twins.

Sequencing was carried out using CD4+ T cells sorted from blood. These receptors were obtained from a woman aged 18-29 years in good health. The conserved cysteine and the conserved F or W are not part of the CDR3 here. Each record gives: CDR3 protein, D gene, V gene, J gene, clone size. D genes are given only for firm matches. Clone size, where shown, is once, few, many, or a class for clones that have expanded.

ASKTHRGLRSGANVLT	TRBD1	TRBV28	TRBJ2-6	few
ASRGGLSTEAF	-	TRBV19	TRBJ1-1	-
ASSQHRQTQETQY	-	TRBV14	TRBJ2-5	few
ASSWGLAGVREQY	TRBD2	TRBV6-5	TRBJ2-7	few
ASSQPGQGAKEQF	TRBD1	TRBV6-2/TRBV6-3	TRBJ2-1	-
ASSYSWDRHTDTQY	TRBD1	TRBV6-5	TRBJ2-3	-
ASTQRGQGGNEKLF	-	TRBV12-3/TRBV12-4	TRBJ1-4	few
ASSLRASGTRNEQF	TRBD2	TRBV12-3/TRBV12-4	TRBJ2-1	-
ASSEGEGTLH	-	TRBV2	TRBJ1-6	few
ASSSWTGQETQY	TRBD1	TRBV12-3/TRBV12-4	TRBJ2-5	many
ASSQDPVVWATITSTDTQY	-	TRBV3-1	TRBJ2-3	-
ASSQDRLTGAYEQY	-	TRBV3-1	TRBJ2-7	-
ASSLGDRVVFTGELF	TRBD1	TRBV11-2	TRBJ2-2	-
ASSLRQVDEQF	-	TRBV12-3/TRBV12-4	TRBJ2-1	many
ASSQDPGLAGLNTGELF	TRBD2	TRBV4-1	TRBJ2-2	many
ASSLPSYNEQF	-	TRBV5-1	TRBJ2-1	few
SATGLAGATGELF	TRBD2	TRBV20-1	TRBJ2-2	-
ASSQVGSAFAYGYT	-	TRBV3-1	TRBJ1-2	few
SARGGSSGGTDTQY	TRBD2	TRBV20-1	TRBJ2-3	-
ASSLPGTLGTDTQY	-	TRBV5-1	TRBJ2-3	few
CGSLAGLITDTQY	TRBD2	TRBV20-1	TRBJ2-3	-